This entry lists 21 T cell receptor beta chains sequenced from one sample in a study of T cells in Graves' hyperthyroidism and ophthalmopathy. Amplified regions were TCR beta CDR3 sequences from RNA transcripts. First-round RT-PCR targeting the TCR CDR3 was performed with the HTBI primer set. MiXCR, run by TCRdb on the multiplex PCR reads, gives a single entry per CDR3 protein. Of 300,000 to 450,000 distinct CDR3 sequences in the sample, about 14% were seen once. The sequencing input was blood. The receptor source for this set is a woman aged 30 to 39 with Graves' ophthalmopathy.

This clonotype appeared many times. The CDR3 DNA follows: TGTGCCAGCAGCTTAACGCCTAGCGGAGATGAGCAGTTCTTC. Encoded protein: CASSLTPSGDEQFF. The chain uses TRBV7-3 and TRBJ2-1, with 7 bases that match TRBD2. V gave up 0 bases and J gave up 8 bases; unmatched junction bases: 4. Looked up from germline, CDR1 is SGHTA and CDR2 is FQGTGA. The CDR3 contains 14 residues.

The J gene is TRBJ1-2, the V gene TRBV12-3 or TRBV12-4; 9 bases line up with TRBD1. There are 13 residues in the CDR3. With V trimmed by 6 bases and J by 7 bases, 6 bases remained unmatched. CDR3: CASRTTGGFGYTF. The CDR3 nucleotides read TGTGCCAGCAGGACGACAGGGGGGTTTGGCTACACCTTC.

Concerning this clonotype itself: This may arise from a read error, as a much more abundant clone is one base away. The chain couples TRBV28 to TRBJ2-1, with TRBD2 matching 13 bases. This CDR3 region has 15 residues. In germline, CDR1 is MDHEN, CDR2 SYDVKM. V was clipped by 5 bases and J by 12 bases; unmatched bases: 10. This CDR3 reads CASSTGLAGLDGQFF. Written as DNA, the CDR3 is TGTGCCAGCAGTACGGGACTAGCGGGGCTCGATGGGCAGTTCTTC.

The rearrangement links TRBV10-3 to TRBJ1-1; no firm D call. In germline, CDR1 is ENHRY, CDR2 SYGVKD. V was trimmed by 3 bases and J by 2 bases, leaving 10 bases between them. CDR3 length equals 14 residues. The CDR3 nucleotides are TGTGCCATCAGTGAATTCGCGGATAACACTGAAGCTTTCTTT. The encoded protein is CAISEFADNTEAFF.

This clonotype showed up many times. The chain's CDR3 is CAISPGGADEQYF. The DNA of the CDR3 is TGTGCCATCAGCCCCGGGGGGGCCGACGAGCAGTACTTC. The V gene is TRBV10-3, the J gene TRBJ2-7; 8 bases line up with TRBD2. This CDR3 contains 13 residues. Losses at the gene ends were 6 bases for V and 5 bases for J; bases not matched to a gene: 6. Germline loops: CDR1 ENHRY, CDR2 SYGVKD.

This clonotype was observed at least ten times. This sequence joins TRBV7-9 and TRBJ1-3; D is undetermined. This CDR3 region has 14 residues. CDR1 and CDR2 from the germline V gene are SEHNR and FQNEAQ (reference sequence). The V end lost 5 bases, the J end lost 0 bases, and 8 bases lay between the germline ends. CDR3 protein: CASSMAGSGNTIYF. The CDR3 region has the DNA TGTGCCAGCAGCATGGCGGGCTCTGGAAACACCATATATTTT. The whole variable domain, filled in from reference TRBV7-9 and TRBJ1-3, reads DTGVSQNPRHKITKRGQNVTFRCDPISEHNRLYWYRQTLGQGPEFLTYFQNEAQLEKSRLLSDRFSAERPKGSFSTLEIQRTEQGDSAMYLCASSMAGSGNTIYFGEGSWLTVV.

This clonotype was found many times. This chain connects TRBV20-1 to TRBJ1-5; D might be TRBD1 (5 bases). The V gene lost 3 bases and the J gene lost 0 bases, with 9 bases spanning the gap. The germline V gene encodes CDR1 DFQATT and CDR2 SNEGSKA (reference sequence). The CDR3 is made up of 14 amino acids. CDR3 loop: CSASSGNSNQPQHF. The CDR3 DNA reads TGCAGTGCTAGTTCAGGGAATAGCAATCAGCCCCAGCATTTT.

A word on this clonotype: A much more abundant neighbour one base away suggests this may be a read error. The chain is built from TRBV20-1 and TRBJ2-7, with D unclear. V was clipped by 1 base and J by 3 bases, with 13 bases between them. The CDR3 runs to 14 residues. Germline V gene data show CDR1 as DFQATT and CDR2 as SNEGSKA (reference sequence). Here the CDR3 DNA reads TGCAGTGCTAGAGCGGGCAGTGTAAACTACGAGCAGTACTTC. Its translation: CSARAGSVNYEQYF.

In this sample, this clonotype turned up many times. The rearrangement uses TRBV6-1 and TRBJ2-3; possibly TRBD2 for D (7 bases). V lost 10 bases and J 5 bases, leaving 22 bases between the germline ends. The CDR3 runs to 15 residues. Germline-derived CDR1 and CDR2 are MNHNS and SASEGT. For the CDR3, the DNA is TGTGCCACCGCTACACTAGCGCGGGGGCGAGATACGCAGTATTTT. It encodes CATATLARGRDTQYF.

With respect to this clonotype: A single base separates this from a much larger clone, so it may be a read error. The rearrangement links TRBV18 to TRBJ1-1; D gene ambiguous. There are 21 residues in the CDR3. Germline-derived CDR1 and CDR2 are KGHSH and LQKENI. V lost 2 bases to trimming and J lost 5 bases, with 33 bases between them. The CDR3 reads CASSPTLNSKWGRTVWTEAFF. CDR3 DNA: TGTGCCAGCTCACCAACCCTCAACAGCAAGTGGGGTAGGACTGTCTGGACTGAAGCTTTCTTT.

This clonotype was seen repeatedly, ten times or more. The genes are TRBV10-1 and TRBJ2-3; 14 nucleotides align to TRBD2. V shed 0 bases and J 5 bases; nucleotides not matched to a gene: 10. The CDR3 is made up of 19 amino acids. CDR1 is WNHNN and CDR2 is SYGVQD in the germline V gene (reference sequence). The CDR3 DNA follows: TGCGCCAGCAGTGAGTCTGACCGACTAGCGGGGGGGCGTAGAGATACGCAGTATTTT. It specifies CASSESDRLAGGRRDTQYF.

At least ten counts were recorded for this clonotype. The chain uses TRBV20-1 and TRBJ1-2; D not certain. Trimming pared 0 bases from V and 3 bases from J, leaving 11 bases between. This CDR3 contains 14 residues. The germline CDR1 and CDR2 sequences are DFQATT and SNEGSKA (reference sequence). The DNA of the CDR3 is TGCAGTGCTAGAGATTCGACCGCTCACTATGGCTACACCTTC. Protein product: CSARDSTAHYGYTF.

The chain links TRBV4-1 to TRBJ1-2; TRBD1 agrees at 9 bases. The length of the CDR3 is 17 residues. Losses at the gene ends were 4 bases for V and 0 bases for J; bases not matched to a gene: 9. Germline-derived CDR1 and CDR2 are MGHRA and YSYEKL. Here the CDR3 DNA reads TGCGCCAGCAGCCTCGAACCTGGGGACAGGGCTAACTATGGCTACACCTTC. It is translated as CASSLEPGDRANYGYTF.

This clonotype has ten or more counts. This chain connects TRBV27 to TRBJ1-2; D possibly corresponds to TRBD1 (5 bases). Germline loops: CDR1 MNHEY, CDR2 SMNVEV (reference sequence). Trimming took 0 bases from V and 6 from J, leaving 11 bases between them. This CDR3 spans 14 amino acids. The CDR3 reads CASSLSILGDGYTF. CDR3 DNA: TGTGCCAGCAGTTTATCGATCCTGGGGGATGGCTACACCTTC.

This chain uses TRBV7-8 with TRBJ2-2, with D possibly matching TRBD1 (6 bases). V shed 1 base and J shed 4 bases, with 16 bases lying between them. Germline V gives CDR1 SGHVS, CDR2 FQNEAQ. The CDR3 has 17 residues. The CDR3 bases are TGTGCCAGCAGCTTAGGTTGGGTCAGGGGTGGCACCGGGGAGCTGTTTTTT. Translation: CASSLGWVRGGTGELFF.

Many counts were recorded for this clonotype. The chain employs TRBV7-3 and TRBJ2-3; D remains unclear. Germline values: CDR1 SGHTA, CDR2 FQGTGA. V lost 5 bases and J 2 bases, leaving 8 bases between the germline ends. The CDR3 covers 13 residues. The CDR3 is CASSQRVTDTQYF. DNA for the CDR3: TGTGCCAGCAGCCAAAGGGTCACAGATACGCAGTATTTT.

The table lists this clonotype with many counts. The genes are TRBV2 and TRBJ1-1; no firm D call. Looked up from germline, CDR1 is SNHLY and CDR2 is FYNNEI. Trimming removed 6 bases from V and 8 bases from J, with 10 bases in between. This CDR3 comprises 11 residues. CDR3 nucleotides: TGTGCCAGCAGGCTAAGGACGGAAGCTTTCTTT. This sequence encodes CASRLRTEAFF.

This clonotype was observed at least ten times. The chain recombines TRBV7-9 with TRBJ1-6, with D perhaps TRBD1 (6 bases). The V end lost 5 bases, the J end lost 4 bases, and 15 bases lay between the germline ends. Germline loops: CDR1 SEHNR, CDR2 FQNEAQ (reference sequence). The CDR3 is made up of 16 amino acids. For the CDR3, the DNA is TGTGCCAGCAGCATACGCGTGAGGGGGTATAATTCACCCCTCCACTTT. It specifies CASSIRVRGYNSPLHF.

This clonotype was recorded at least ten times. The chain recombines TRBV11-2 with TRBJ2-7, with D unresolved. Per germline, CDR1 SGHAT and CDR2 FQNNGV. V was clipped by 1 base and J by 5 bases, with 15 bases between them. The CDR3 sequence is 15 residues long. The CDR3 region has the DNA TGTGCCAGCAGCTTAGGGTTTCGAGAAGCCCACGAGCAGTACTTC. This encodes CASSLGFREAHEQYF.

This rearrangement joins TRBV28 to TRBJ1-5, with TRBD1 identical over 11 bases. Germline V lookup: CDR1 MDHEN, CDR2 SYDVKM. This CDR3 is 17 amino acids long. V was clipped by 5 bases and J by 6 bases; unmatched bases: 12. For the CDR3, the DNA is TGTGCCAGCAGTACCACACCCGGGACAGGGGGTAGTCAGCCCCAGCATTTT. Translating gives CASSTTPGTGGSQPQHF. Full variable domain (rest looked up from reference TRBV28 and TRBJ1-5): DVKVTQSSRYLVKRTGEKVFLECVQDMDHENMFWYRQDPGLGLRLIYFSYDVKMKEKGDIPEGYSVSREKKERFSLILESASTNQTSMYLCASSTTPGTGGSQPQHFGDGTRLSIL.

The chain combines TRBV20-1 with TRBJ2-5, with D unclear. The CDR3 extends over 10 amino acids. CDR1 is DFQATT and CDR2 is SNEGSKA in the germline V gene (reference sequence). Trimming cost V 4 bases and J 5 bases, with 5 bases left between them. The CDR3 DNA is TGCAGTGCTATACTTGAGACCCAGTACTTC. Translating it yields CSAILETQYF.